The 31 T cell receptor beta chains reported below all come from one sample, sequenced in a study of T cell responses to AZD1222 COVID-19 vaccine. The method was immunoSEQ multiplex PCR; TCRdb's version includes in-frame clones alone and lacks a portion of them. The data contain 100,000 to 150,000 clones, approximately 88% of them singletons. The sample here was peripheral blood, taken on day 0 of AZD1222 vaccination. These receptor sequences come from an adult in good health.

The chain couples TRBV27 to TRBJ1-2; perhaps TRBD1 as D (6 bases). Looked up from germline, CDR1 is MNHEY and CDR2 is SMNVEV (reference sequence). The V gene lost 6 bases and the J gene lost 2 bases, with 10 bases spanning the gap. The CDR3 has 13 residues. The CDR3 protein is CASRPQGNYGYTF. As DNA, the CDR3 is TGTGCCAGCAGGCCACAGGGAAACTATGGCTACACCTTC.

This chain joins TRBV2 and TRBJ2-5; 7 bases line up with TRBD1. The CDR3 extends over 13 amino acids. Germline V CDR1 and CDR2: SNHLY, FYNNEI. V lost 7 bases and J lost 2; bases outside the gene matches: 4. CDR3: CASKRGQQETQYF. The CDR3 nucleotides read TGTGCCAGCAAGAGGGGACAGCAAGAGACCCAGTACTTC.

J is TRBJ2-5 and V is TRBV18; TRBD1 might be the D (6 bases). TRBJ2-7 explains the end of the DNA better; the J call may be wrong. The CDR3 is made up of 13 amino acids. Per the germline V gene, CDR1 is KGHSH and CDR2 is LQKENI. As DNA, the CDR3 is TGTGCCAGCTCCGAAATGGAACAGGGCGAGCAGTACTTC. Residues: CASSEMEQGEQYF.

V and J are TRBV7-9 and TRBJ1-6; D is unresolved. The CDR3 runs 19 residues. Germline CDR1 and CDR2: SEHNR and FQNEAQ (reference sequence). Trimming stripped 5 bases from V and 1 base from J, with 21 bases between. As DNA, the CDR3 is TGTGCCAGCAGCGCCGCAAAACCGGGTAAAGGGTCCTATAATTCACCCCTCCACTTT. This translates into CASSAAKPGKGSYNSPLHF.

The V and J genes are TRBV7-2 and TRBJ1-6, with D unresolved. Germline-derived CDR1 and CDR2 are SGHTA and FQGNSA. The CDR3 extends over 15 amino acids. Trimming stripped 6 bases from V and 1 base from J, with 10 bases between. CDR3 amino acids: CASRGGPSYNSPLHF. The CDR3 DNA reads as TGTGCCAGCAGGGGAGGCCCGTCCTATAATTCACCCCTCCACTTT.

The V gene is TRBV11-2, the J gene TRBJ2-7; 9 bases line up with TRBD1. The CDR3 consists of 15 residues. Germline CDR1 and CDR2: SGHAT and FQNNGV. V lost 4 bases, J lost 2 bases, and 6 bases stayed unmatched. The CDR3 DNA is TGTGCCAGCAGCTCCGGGACAGGGCTCACCTACGAGCAGTACTTC. It codes for CASSSGTGLTYEQYF.

J is TRBJ1-2 and V is TRBV29-1, with 7 bases matching TRBD1. Per the germline V gene, CDR1 is SQVTM and CDR2 is ANQGSEA. CDR3 length: 12 residues. The trim removed 8 bases at V and 5 bases at J, leaving 8 bases unmatched. The CDR3 coding sequence is TGCAGCACGGGGGACAGAGGTTATGGCTACACCTTC. Its translation is CSTGDRGYGYTF.

V usage is TRBV4-3 and J usage is TRBJ1-2; no definite D call. Germline lookup yields CDR1 LGHNA and CDR2 YSLEER. The CDR3 runs 16 residues. The V and J ends lost 0 bases and 0 bases respectively, with 11 bases between them. CDR3 amino acids: CASSQEVGVTNYGYTF. The CDR3 nucleotides read TGCGCCAGCAGCCAAGAAGTGGGAGTAACTAACTATGGCTACACCTTC.

The count of this clone is one. The V and J genes are TRBV3-1 (or the pseudogene TRBV3-2) and TRBJ2-7, with 10 bases matching TRBD1. V lost 1 base to trimming and J lost 6 bases; unmatched junction nucleotides: 3. CDR1 and CDR2 (germline): LGHDT, YNNKEL (reference sequence). CDR3 length: 14 residues. Here the CDR3 DNA reads TGTGCCAGCAGCCAAGCCGGGACAGGGGTCGAGCAGTACTTC. As protein: CASSQAGTGVEQYF.

This clone was seen a single time. J is TRBJ2-5 and V is TRBV3-1 (or the pseudogene TRBV3-2); 8 bases line up with TRBD2. This CDR3 contains 13 residues. The germline V gene encodes CDR1 LGHDT and CDR2 YNNKEL (reference sequence). J was trimmed by 3 bases and V by 4 bases; bases with no gene match: 1. For the CDR3, the DNA is TGTGCCAGCAGCCTGCGGGGGGAAGAGACCCAGTACTTC. As protein: CASSLRGEETQYF.

The V call is TRBV18, the J call TRBJ1-1, with D hard to call. The germline V and J ends were trimmed by 1 base and 1 base, with 4 bases remaining between them. Germline-derived CDR1 and CDR2 are KGHSH and LQKENI. The CDR3 contains 13 residues. The CDR3 is CASSPLANTEAFF. CDR3 sequence (DNA): TGTGCCAGCTCACCACTCGCGAACACTGAAGCTTTCTTT.

The CDR3 sequence is CASSHGDRGNYGYTF. Written as DNA, the CDR3 is TGTGCCAGCAGCCACGGGGACAGGGGTAACTATGGCTACACCTTC. The chain employs TRBV4-2 and TRBJ1-2, with TRBD1 identical over 10 bases. The CDR3 length is 15 residues. Trimming removed 3 bases from V and 1 base from J; junction bases left unmatched: 2. Germline V lookup: CDR1 LGHNA, CDR2 YNFKEQ.

The rearrangement uses TRBV27 and TRBJ2-2; possibly TRBD1 for D (5 bases). The CDR3 loop spans 15 amino acids. The V and J ends lost 9 bases and 4 bases respectively, with 18 bases between them. Germline V gives CDR1 MNHEY, CDR2 SMNVEV (reference sequence). The CDR3 reads CASKTVGRGTGELFF. As DNA, the CDR3 is TGTGCCAGTAAAACCGTGGGGCGCGGCACCGGGGAGCTGTTTTTT.

V gene TRBV28 combines with J gene TRBJ2-7; 7 nucleotides line up with TRBD1. Germline-derived CDR1 and CDR2 are MDHEN and SYDVKM. After removal of 2 bases from V and 3 bases from J, the junction contained 13 bases not matched to a gene. The CDR3 covers 17 residues. The CDR3 region has the DNA TGTGCCAGCAGTTTAAGGTTAACAGGGGCGTCCTTCTACGAGCAGTACTTC. It specifies CASSLRLTGASFYEQYF.

This clone was counted once. The chain uses TRBV10-3 and TRBJ1-2; 8 bases agree with TRBD1. This CDR3 spans 13 amino acids. CDR1 is ENHRY and CDR2 is SYGVKD in the germline V gene. The junction had 5 bases not matched to a gene; V was cut back by 6 bases and J by 5 bases. The CDR3 DNA is TGTGCCATCAGACCGGGACAGGAGTATGGCTACACCTTC. It codes for CAIRPGQEYGYTF.

The V gene is TRBV5-4, the J gene TRBJ1-1, with D perhaps TRBD1 (5 bases). The length of the CDR3 is 15 residues. Germline V CDR1 and CDR2: SGHNT, YYREEE (reference sequence). The ends were cut back, 4 bases at V and 8 bases at J, with 21 bases in the middle. CDR3 amino acids: CASSPLGGSDQEAFF. The CDR3 DNA is TGTGCCAGCAGCCCCCTGGGGGGTTCCGACCAAGAAGCTTTCTTT. The full variable domain, in which reference TRBV5-4 and TRBJ1-1 provide the parts outside the CDR3, is ETGVTQSPTHLIKTRGQQVTLRCSSQSGHNTVSWYQQALGQGPQFIFQYYREEENGRGNFPPRFSGLQFPNYSSELNVNALELDDSALYLCASSPLGGSDQEAFFGQGTRLTVV.

V and J are TRBV5-1 and TRBJ2-7; TRBD1 matches 11 bases. This CDR3 has 17 residues. Germline trimming cut 2 bases from V and 0 bases from J; bases unmatched to any gene: 7. Germline V gene lookup returns CDR1 SGHRS and CDR2 YFSETQ. CDR3 residues: CASSFGTGGPLSYEQYF. Here the CDR3 DNA reads TGCGCCAGCAGCTTTGGGACAGGGGGACCCCTCTCCTACGAGCAGTACTTC.

This chain uses TRBV2 with TRBJ2-7; D is perhaps TRBD2 (5 bases). The CDR3 is 11 residues long. Germline CDR1 SNHLY, CDR2 FYNNEI. Trimming took off 2 bases at V and 7 bases at J, with 6 bases between the two ends. The CDR3 loop reads CASSESGEQYF. In DNA form, the CDR3 reads TGTGCCAGCAGTGAATCGGGGGAGCAGTACTTC.

V usage is TRBV27 and J usage is TRBJ1-3, with unresolved D. Germline V gene data show CDR1 as MNHEY and CDR2 as SMNVEV (reference sequence). The CDR3 length is 14 residues. Trimming shortened V by 0 bases and J by 4 bases, and 7 bases separated the two germline ends. The CDR3 coding sequence is TGTGCCAGCAGTTTATCGGGTCCCGGAAACACCATATATTTT. This sequence encodes CASSLSGPGNTIYF.

V usage is TRBV10-3 and J usage is TRBJ1-3; possibly TRBD1 for D (5 bases). This CDR3 is 15 amino acids long. The V gene lost 4 bases and the J gene lost 0 bases, with 10 bases spanning the gap. Looked up from germline, CDR1 is ENHRY and CDR2 is SYGVKD. The CDR3 DNA follows: TGTGCCATCAGTGCCGGGACCCTCTCTGGAAACACCATATATTTT. Translation: CAISAGTLSGNTIYF.

The J gene is TRBJ1-1, the V gene TRBV7-2, with D unresolved. Trimming removed 5 bases at V and 2 bases at J, with 12 bases between. This CDR3 has 14 residues. Germline assignment: CDR1 SGHTA and CDR2 FQGNSA. CDR3: CASSPSGVNTEAFF. In DNA, the CDR3 is TGTGCCAGCAGCCCCTCCGGGGTAAACACTGAAGCTTTCTTT.

This sequence joins TRBV5-4 and TRBJ2-7; weak D call: TRBD2 (6 bases). Germline CDR1 SGHNT, CDR2 YYREEE (reference sequence). The length of the CDR3 is 15 residues. V was trimmed by 2 bases and J by 7 bases, leaving 19 bases between them. The CDR3 DNA reads as TGTGCCAGCAGCTTCGGAACTTTCGACCGGGAGGAGCAGTACTTC. This translates into CASSFGTFDREEQYF.

The J gene is TRBJ1-3, the V gene TRBV24-1; TRBD1 matches at 8 bases. V gave up 3 bases and J gave up 0 bases; unmatched junction bases: 3. The CDR3 is 16 amino acids. The germline CDR1 and CDR2 sequences are KGHDR and SFDVKD. The CDR3 loop is CATSDDRGLSGNTIYF. CDR3 coding DNA: TGTGCCACCAGTGATGACAGGGGCCTCTCTGGAAACACCATATATTTT.

The chain carries TRBV4-1 and TRBJ1-1; TRBD1 matches at 9 bases. V dropped 3 bases and J dropped 9; count of bases not matched to a gene: 5. Germline V gene data show CDR1 as MGHRA and CDR2 as YSYEKL. This CDR3 has 13 amino acids. As DNA, the CDR3 is TGCGCCAGCAGCCAGACAGGACAGGGGAAAGCTTTCTTT. Translated: CASSQTGQGKAFF.

The chain couples TRBV3-1 (or the pseudogene TRBV3-2) to TRBJ2-7, with unresolved D. Trimming took off 3 bases at V and 5 bases at J, with 11 bases between the two ends. From germline, CDR1 is LGHDT and CDR2 YNNKEL (reference sequence). This CDR3 has 13 amino acids. This CDR3 is CASSHSPGHEQYF. CDR3 sequence (DNA): TGTGCCAGCAGCCATTCTCCAGGCCACGAGCAGTACTTC.

The rearrangement uses TRBV5-6 and TRBJ1-2, with D possibly matching TRBD1 (6 bases). The CDR3 covers 15 residues. The V end lost 0 bases, the J end lost 7 bases, and 16 bases lay between the germline ends. Germline values: CDR1 SGHDT, CDR2 YYEEEE. In DNA form, the CDR3 reads TGTGCCAGCAGCTTGGTGGGTACAGGGAACGGTGGCTACACCTTC. Its translation is CASSLVGTGNGGYTF.

This sequence joins TRBV2 and TRBJ1-4, with no clear D. This CDR3 contains 17 residues. The germline CDR1 and CDR2 sequences are SNHLY and FYNNEI. V lost 4 bases and J 0 bases, leaving 15 bases between the germline ends. CDR3 residues: CASSAPPGVSTNEKLFF. CDR3 sequence (DNA): TGTGCCAGCAGTGCCCCCCCCGGCGTCTCAACTAATGAAAAACTGTTTTTT.

This rearrangement joins TRBV4-3 to TRBJ1-2; no firm D call. Germline V gene sequence: CDR1 LGHNA, CDR2 YSLEER. Trimming took off 3 bases at V and 4 bases at J, with 15 bases between the two ends. This CDR3 is 15 amino acids long. The CDR3 is CASSQSRAAGYGYTF. As DNA, the CDR3 is TGCGCCAGCAGCCAGAGTCGGGCGGCGGGCTATGGCTACACCTTC.

The chain combines TRBV7-9 with TRBJ1-5; no reliable D call. The CDR3 is 18 amino acids. Germline V gives CDR1 SEHNR, CDR2 FQNEAQ (reference sequence). V lost 0 bases to trimming and J lost 2 bases, with 17 bases between them. This CDR3 reads CASSLASMLEGGNQPQHF. The CDR3 bases are TGTGCCAGCAGCTTAGCGTCCATGTTAGAGGGCGGCAATCAGCCCCAGCATTTT. Full variable domain (remainder filled in from reference TRBV7-9 and TRBJ1-5): DTGVSQNPRHKITKRGQNVTFRCDPISEHNRLYWYRQTLGQGPEFLTYFQNEAQLEKSRLLSDRFSAERPKGSFSTLEIQRTEQGDSAMYLCASSLASMLEGGNQPQHFGDGTRLSIL.

The rearrangement links TRBV7-2 to TRBJ1-6; TRBD1 matches at 12 bases. The V segment lost 4 bases and the J segment 10 bases; nucleotides outside the gene matches: 11. The CDR3 spans 17 residues. In germline, CDR1 is SGHTA, CDR2 FQGNSA. The CDR3 sequence: CASSSPGQGAFGSPLHF. The CDR3 nucleotides read TGTGCCAGCAGCTCCCCGGGACAGGGGGCTTTTGGCTCACCCCTCCACTTT.

The chain uses TRBV9 and TRBJ2-2, with D unclear. The V gene lost 0 bases and the J gene lost 3 bases, with 6 bases spanning the gap. The CDR3 is made up of 14 amino acids. Germline loops: CDR1 SGDLS, CDR2 YYNGEE. This chain's CDR3 is CASSVAWDTGELFF. For the CDR3, the DNA is TGTGCCAGCAGCGTAGCCTGGGACACCGGGGAGCTGTTTTTT.